A selection of T cell receptor beta chains follows, all from one sample in a study of cytomegalovirus exposure and HLA in healthy donors. Sequencing used immunoSEQ multiplex PCR; TCRdb keeps in-frame clones, though not all of them. Among some 200,000 clones listed, around three quarters were seen once. The sample taken for sequencing was PBMCs. The receptors were sampled from a woman aged 25-40 years in good health and CMV-seronegative. Each CDR3 is given with its conserved first and last residue. The D gene is left open where the match is weak. Clone size is shown for a subset of rows, as once, few, many or a class of expanded clone.

V gene: TRBV7-6
clone size: once
D gene: TRBD2
CDR3 length: 18
J gene: TRBJ2-1
CDR3 protein: CASSLERPGTSGYNEQFF
CDR3 DNA: TGTGCCAGCAGCTTAGAACGACCCGGGACTAGCGGATACAATGAGCAGTTCTTC

V gene: TRBV7-9
clone size: -
D gene: -
CDR3 length: 15
J gene: TRBJ1-1
CDR3 protein: CSSSLSPYLNTEAFF
CDR3 DNA: TGTTCCAGCAGCTTAAGCCCCTACCTGAACACTGAAGCTTTCTTT

V gene: TRBV7-2
clone size: once
D gene: -
CDR3 length: 15
J gene: TRBJ2-7
CDR3 protein: CASSLGGQASYEQYF
CDR3 DNA: TGTGCCAGCAGCTTAGGGGGCCAAGCCTCCTACGAGCAGTACTTC

V gene: TRBV27
clone size: -
D gene: TRBD2
CDR3 length: 19
J gene: TRBJ2-3
CDR3 protein: CASSSFSGRAFRYTDTQYF
CDR3 DNA: TGTGCCAGCAGTTCCTTTAGCGGGAGGGCCTTCAGGTACACAGATACGCAGTATTTT

V gene: TRBV7-2
clone size: -
D gene: -
CDR3 length: 15
J gene: TRBJ2-3
CDR3 protein: CASSYSPTGTDTQYF
CDR3 DNA: TGTGCCAGCAGCTATTCGCCCACCGGGACAGATACGCAGTATTTT

V gene: TRBV19
clone size: -
D gene: TRBD1
CDR3 length: 17
J gene: TRBJ1-1
CDR3 protein: CASSTGTGQPWNTEAFF
CDR3 DNA: TGTGCCAGTAGTACCGGGACAGGGCAGCCTTGGAACACTGAAGCTTTCTTT

V gene: TRBV21-1
clone size: -
D gene: -
CDR3 length: 15
J gene: TRBJ1-6
CDR3 protein: CASSKAISDNSPLHF
CDR3 DNA: TGTGCCAGCAGCAAAGCGATCAGTGATAATTCACCCCTCCACTTT

V gene: TRBV7-6
clone size: -
D gene: -
CDR3 length: 19
J gene: TRBJ2-1
CDR3 protein: CASSPIFDGPYQSYNEQFF
CDR3 DNA: TGTGCCAGCAGCCCAATATTCGATGGGCCATATCAATCCTACAATGAGCAGTTCTTC

V gene: TRBV27
clone size: -
D gene: TRBD2
CDR3 length: 15
J gene: TRBJ2-1
CDR3 protein: CASSLVAGVYNEQFF
CDR3 DNA: TGTGCCAGCAGTTTGGTAGCGGGGGTCTACAATGAGCAGTTCTTC

V gene: TRBV6-5
clone size: -
D gene: TRBD1
CDR3 length: 15
J gene: TRBJ1-6
CDR3 protein: CASSSGTGLSSPLHF
CDR3 DNA: TGTGCCAGCAGTTCCGGGACAGGGTTGTCGTCACCCCTCCACTTT

V gene: TRBV4-1
clone size: -
D gene: TRBD1
CDR3 length: 17
J gene: TRBJ1-5
CDR3 protein: CASSQLLTGTGVQPQHF
CDR3 DNA: TGCGCCAGCAGCCAACTGCTCACCGGGACAGGGGTTCAGCCCCAGCATTTT

V gene: TRBV7-2
clone size: -
D gene: -
CDR3 length: 13
J gene: TRBJ1-5
CDR3 protein: CASSRDSNQPQHF
CDR3 DNA: TGTGCCAGCAGCAGAGATAGCAATCAGCCCCAGCATTTT

V gene: TRBV11-3
clone size: -
D gene: -
CDR3 length: 15
J gene: TRBJ2-1
CDR3 protein: CASSLDPTGFNEQFF
CDR3 DNA: TGTGCCAGCAGCTTAGACCCGACAGGTTTCAATGAGCAGTTCTTC

V gene: TRBV6-5
clone size: -
D gene: -
CDR3 length: 15
J gene: TRBJ1-2
CDR3 protein: CATGRGGRGSYGYTF
CDR3 DNA: TGTGCCACCGGGCGGGGGGGCAGGGGCTCCTATGGCTACACCTTC

V gene: TRBV6-1
clone size: -
D gene: -
CDR3 length: 15
J gene: TRBJ1-5
CDR3 protein: CASTLGQGRNQPQHF
CDR3 DNA: TGTGCCAGCACCCTAGGGCAGGGCCGCAATCAGCCCCAGCATTTT

V gene: TRBV29-1
clone size: -
D gene: -
CDR3 length: 12
J gene: TRBJ2-5
CDR3 protein: CSTGHNQETQYF
CDR3 DNA: TGCAGCACCGGACATAACCAAGAGACCCAGTACTTC

V gene: TRBV6-1
clone size: -
D gene: TRBD1
CDR3 length: 17
J gene: TRBJ2-4
CDR3 protein: CASSEIHLRGRGYIQYF
CDR3 DNA: TGTGCCAGCAGTGAAATACATCTCAGGGGGCGCGGATACATTCAGTACTTC

V gene: TRBV4-1
clone size: -
D gene: -
CDR3 length: 15
J gene: TRBJ1-1
CDR3 protein: CASSHLILMNTEAFF
CDR3 DNA: TGCGCCAGCAGCCACCTAATACTAATGAACACTGAAGCTTTCTTT

V gene: TRBV6-1
clone size: -
D gene: -
CDR3 length: 15
J gene: TRBJ1-5
CDR3 protein: CASSEGRGWNQPQHF
CDR3 DNA: TGTGCCAGCAGTGAAGGCAGGGGATGGAATCAGCCCCAGCATTTT

V gene: TRBV9
clone size: -
D gene: -
CDR3 length: 15
J gene: TRBJ1-1
CDR3 protein: CASSVEGQTNTEAFF
CDR3 DNA: TGTGCCAGCAGCGTAGAGGGGCAGACAAACACTGAAGCTTTCTTT